One T cell receptor (beta chain) is described in this entry. Germline CDR1 MGHDK, CDR2 SYGVNS. The CDR3 consists of 17 residues. The V gene lost 0 bases and the J gene lost 7 bases, with 19 bases spanning the gap. Researchers prepared the TCRbeta library using unique molecular identifiers, the study reports. TCRdb re-called the PCR reads with MiXCR, one entry per CDR3 protein. The repertoire holds 450,000 to 500,000 distinct CDR3 sequences, with 12% as singletons. This specimen comes from a study of T-cell reconstitution after alpha-beta-depleted transplantation in children. This TCR derives from a human donor who donated a stem cell graft to a child with combined immunodeficiency. The specimen was PBMCs from the stem cell graft donor, collected from the stem cell graft. The gene calls are TRBV25-1 and TRBJ2-1, with a tentative D call TRBD1 (6 bases). The CDR3 protein is CASSEYLQSRDKNEQFF. Here the CDR3 DNA reads TGTGCCAGCAGTGAATATCTACAGTCCCGGGACAAAAATGAGCAGTTCTTC.